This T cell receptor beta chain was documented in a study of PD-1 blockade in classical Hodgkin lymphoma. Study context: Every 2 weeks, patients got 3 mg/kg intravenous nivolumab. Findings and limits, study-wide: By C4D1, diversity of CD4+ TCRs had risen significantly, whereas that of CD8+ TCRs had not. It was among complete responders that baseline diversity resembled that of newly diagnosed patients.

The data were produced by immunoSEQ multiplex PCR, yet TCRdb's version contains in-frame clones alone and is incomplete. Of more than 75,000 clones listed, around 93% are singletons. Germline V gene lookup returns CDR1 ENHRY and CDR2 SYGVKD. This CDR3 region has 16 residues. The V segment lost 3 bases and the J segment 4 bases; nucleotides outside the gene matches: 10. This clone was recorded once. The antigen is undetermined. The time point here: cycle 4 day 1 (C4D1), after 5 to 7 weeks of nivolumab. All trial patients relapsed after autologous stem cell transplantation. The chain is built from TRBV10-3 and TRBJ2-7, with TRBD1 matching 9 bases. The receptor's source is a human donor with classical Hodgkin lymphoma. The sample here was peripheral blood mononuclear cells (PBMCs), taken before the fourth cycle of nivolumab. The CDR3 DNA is TGTGCCATCAGTGACGACCGACAGGGGGATATTTACGAGCAGTACTTC. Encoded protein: CAISDDRQGDIYEQYF.